One and the same sample provided the 18 T cell receptor beta chains below, sequenced in a study of human T cells and chemical hapten exposure. The time point: pre-sensitization, week 0. Documented treatment: therapeutic diphenylcyclopropenone sensitization with weekly scalp DPC. TCRdb redid the calling of the RACE reads with MiXCR, one entry per CDR3 protein. The table has approximately 77,000 distinct CDR3 sequences, approximately 15% seen once; the top ten hold 4.6%. The material was whole blood, obtained in connection with sensitization to the hapten diphenylcyclopropenone (DPC). The receptors come from a woman in her fifties or sixties with alopecia areata. Some clones in this sample may be carry-over from other donors' samples.

The chain joins TRBV5-4 to TRBJ2-3; 7 bases are a match to TRBD2. CDR3 length: 14 amino acids. Per the germline V gene, CDR1 is SGHNT and CDR2 is YYREEE (reference sequence). The J segment lost 4 bases and the V segment lost 0 bases, leaving 2 bases of the junction unmatched. CDR3 region: CASSLGGRADTQYF. The CDR3 DNA reads as TGTGCCAGCAGCTTGGGGGGGAGGGCAGATACGCAGTATTTT. Combining the CDR3 with reference TRBV5-4 and TRBJ2-3 gives the whole variable domain ETGVTQSPTHLIKTRGQQVTLRCSSQSGHNTVSWYQQALGQGPQFIFQYYREEENGRGNFPPRFSGLQFPNYSSELNVNALELDDSALYLCASSLGGRADTQYFGPGTRLTVL.

This chain connects TRBV7-6 to TRBJ1-4, with D unresolved. The V end lost 5 bases, the J end lost 8 bases, and 9 bases lay between the germline ends. The CDR3 loop spans 12 amino acids. The germline gives CDR1 SGHVS, CDR2 FNYEAQ. The DNA for the CDR3 is TGTGCCAGCAGCCAGACGGGGGAAAAACTGTTTTTT. This codes for CASSQTGEKLFF.

V and J are TRBV12-3 or TRBV12-4 and TRBJ1-1; possibly TRBD1 for D (5 bases). This CDR3 comprises 14 residues. V was clipped by 6 bases and J by 2 bases, with 13 bases between them. The CDR3 sequence: CASRSRGTNTEAFF. In nucleotides, the CDR3 is TGTGCCAGCAGATCCCGGGGGACCAACACTGAAGCTTTCTTT.

This chain links TRBV7-2 with TRBJ2-7, with D perhaps TRBD2 (6 bases). The germline V and J ends were trimmed by 5 bases and 6 bases, with 11 bases remaining between them. Germline CDR1 reads SGHTA; CDR2 reads FQGNSA. CDR3 length: 12 amino acids. Here the CDR3 reads CASSLSGPEQYF. CDR3 bases: TGTGCCAGCAGCCTTAGCGGCCCCGAGCAGTACTTC. The full variable domain, rest sourced from reference TRBV7-2 and TRBJ2-7, is GAGVSQSPSNKVTEKGKDVELRCDPISGHTALYWYRQSLGQGLEFLIYFQGNSAPDKSGLPSDRFSAERTGGSVSTLTIQRTQQEDSAVYLCASSLSGPEQYFGPGTRLTVT.

The sample holds a few counts of this clonotype. This rearrangement joins TRBV27 to TRBJ2-1; no reliable D call. Trimming left V 9 bases short and J 6 bases short, with 6 bases between. This CDR3 is 10 amino acids long. CDR1 and CDR2 (germline): MNHEY, SMNVEV (reference sequence). Here the CDR3 DNA reads TGTGCCAGACCGATCAATGAGCAGTTCTTC. As protein: CARPINEQFF.

This clonotype turned up a few times. The CDR3 coding sequence is TGTGCCAGCAGCCGACAGGGGAGCTCCTACAATGAGCAGTTCTTC. It codes for CASSRQGSSYNEQFF. The chain couples TRBV3-1 to TRBJ2-1, with 8 positions matching TRBD1. Germline V lookup: CDR1 LGHDT, CDR2 YNNKEL (reference sequence). J lost 0 bases, V lost 4 bases, and 2 bases had no gene match. The CDR3 has 15 amino acids.

In nucleotides, the CDR3 is TGCGCCAGCAGCCAAGGGACACCTCGAGATGAAAAACTGTTTTTT. Its protein product is CASSQGTPRDEKLFF. The chain links TRBV4-3 to TRBJ1-4; D may be TRBD1 (5 bases). CDR1 and CDR2 (germline): LGHNA, YSLEER. The CDR3 totals 15 residues. Trimming removed 1 base from V and 6 bases from J, with 12 bases in between.

This clonotype was seen only a few times. The J gene is TRBJ1-1, the V gene TRBV10-1, with D unresolved. The CDR3 is 14 amino acids. Trimming removed 0 bases from V and 0 bases from J, with 5 bases in between. Germline CDR1 and CDR2: WNHNN and SYGVQD (reference sequence). CDR3 bases: TGCGCCAGCAGTGAGTCTGGTTTGAACACTGAAGCTTTCTTT. It translates to CASSESGLNTEAFF.

This chain joins TRBV10-3 and TRBJ2-1; the D is unclear. V was pared by 10 bases and J by 0 bases, with 16 bases between. The CDR3 runs to 15 residues. Germline CDR1 reads ENHRY; CDR2 reads SYGVKD. The CDR3 region is CATQKIISSYNEQFF. CDR3 nucleotide sequence: TGTGCCACCCAGAAAATTATCAGCTCCTACAATGAGCAGTTCTTC.

This clonotype has just a few counts. This chain links TRBV6-5 with TRBJ2-1; D is perhaps TRBD1 (6 bases). The CDR3 sequence is 18 residues long. Germline V gives CDR1 MNHEY, CDR2 SVGAGI. V was shortened by 4 bases and J by 0 bases, with 19 bases between the two germline ends. The CDR3 sequence: CASSFSSTGTSSYNEQFF. DNA of the CDR3: TGTGCCAGCAGTTTTTCCTCTACCGGGACAAGCTCCTACAATGAGCAGTTCTTC.

This clonotype came up a few times. V is TRBV6-5 and J is TRBJ2-3; D is unclear. V dropped 5 bases and J dropped 0 bases, with 6 bases sitting between them. The CDR3 sequence is 13 residues long. CDR1 and CDR2 (germline): MNHEY, SVGAGI. The CDR3 region is CASSRDSTDTQYF. In nucleotides, the CDR3 is TGTGCCAGCAGTAGGGATAGCACAGATACGCAGTATTTT.

V is TRBV7-9 and J is TRBJ2-1, with D perhaps given as TRBD1 or TRBD2 (5 bases each). V lost 4 bases and J lost 15, with 13 bases in between. The length of the CDR3 is 11 residues. Germline V gene lookup returns CDR1 SEHNR and CDR2 FQNEAQ (reference sequence). CDR3 nucleotide sequence: TGTGCCAGCAGCTGGACTTTGGGGCTGTTCTTC. It translates to CASSWTLGLFF.

The table lists this clonotype with many counts. The V call is TRBV11-2, the J call TRBJ1-2, with TRBD1 as a possible D gene (5 bases). V lost 5 bases, J lost 0 bases, and 13 bases lay in between. CDR1 and CDR2 from the germline V gene are SGHAT and FQNNGV. The CDR3 is made up of 15 amino acids. The CDR3 protein is CASSPQDISNYGYTF. As DNA, the CDR3 is TGTGCCAGCAGCCCACAGGACATTTCTAACTATGGCTACACCTTC.

The genes are TRBV29-1 and TRBJ2-7; the D gene is possibly TRBD1 (6 bases). This CDR3 has 14 residues. Trimming removed 5 bases from V and 3 bases from J, with 17 bases in between. Germline V CDR1 and CDR2: SQVTM, ANQGSEA. CDR3 nucleotides: TGCAGCGTTTCACTCGACAGGTTCCTCTACGAGCAGTACTTC. This sequence encodes CSVSLDRFLYEQYF.

This sequence joins TRBV11-2 and TRBJ2-1; 7 nucleotides match TRBD1. Trimming at V came to 5 bases and at J to 1 base, leaving 5 bases not matched to a gene. The CDR3 contains 15 residues. Germline CDR1 SGHAT, CDR2 FQNNGV. The CDR3 is CASSLDRVSYNEQFF. DNA of the CDR3: TGTGCCAGCAGCCTCGACAGGGTATCCTACAATGAGCAGTTCTTC.

This clonotype appeared a few times. The chain combines TRBV5-1 with TRBJ2-5; tentatively, D is TRBD1 (5 bases). The CDR3 totals 11 residues. Germline CDR1 and CDR2: SGHRS and YFSETQ. V was shortened by 0 bases and J by 9 bases, with 6 bases between the two germline ends. The chain's CDR3 is CASSLEQAQYF. The CDR3 bases are TGCGCCAGCAGCTTGGAACAGGCCCAGTACTTC.

V usage is TRBV6-1 and J usage is TRBJ1-5; 10 bases fit TRBD1. V lost 10 bases to trimming and J lost 9 bases; unmatched junction nucleotides: 12. Per the germline V gene, CDR1 is MNHNS and CDR2 is SASEGT. The CDR3 runs to 14 residues. CDR3 nucleotides: TGTGCCACCATTGGGACAGGGGATTTTGGGCCCCAGCATTTT. Its translation is CATIGTGDFGPQHF.

In this sample, this clonotype turned up many times. This chain links TRBV30 with TRBJ1-4; D uncertain. This CDR3 comprises 13 residues. Germline CDR1 reads GTSNPN; CDR2 reads SVGIG (reference sequence). Trimming pared 1 base from V and 4 bases from J, leaving 7 bases between. CDR3 coding DNA: TGTGCCTGGAGTGCGGACCGTAATGAAAAACTGTTTTTT. Its translation: CAWSADRNEKLFF.